The sequence of this T cell receptor beta chain was determined in a study of CD8+ T cells in alopecia areata. Background on the study: For the treated group, dosing was oral tofacitinib at 5 to 10 mg twice daily. Overall study findings and caveats: Scalp lesions, especially in alopecia totalis/universalis, had higher clonality than normal scalp. Although TCR sharing was seen in mice, sharing across patients was less clear, possibly for HLA-related reasons. Scalp samples also yield sequences of resident alphabeta T cells from normal skin.

In regard to this clone: Its antigen is still unknown.

The junction had 6 bases not matched to a gene; V was cut back by 7 bases and J by 3 bases. Germline V gives CDR1 GTSNPN, CDR2 SVGIG (reference sequence). CDR3 length equals 13 residues. Extraction and reverse transcription of RNA yielded cDNA as the sequencing template. Data came from immunoSEQ multiplex PCR; TCRdb stores just in-frame clones and leaves some out. The sample consists of about 190,000 clones, roughly 60% of them appearing once. The treatment here: oral pan-JAK inhibitor, 5-10 mg twice daily. Sequences were derived from CD4+ T cells sorted from blood, sampled at week 24, from a patient treated with tofacitinib. The sequence came from a human donor with alopecia areata. The V call is TRBV30, the J call TRBJ1-5, with 7 bases aligning to TRBD1. The CDR3 region is CALSTGVNQPQHF. Written as DNA, the CDR3 is TGTGCCTTATCAACAGGGGTCAATCAGCCCCAGCATTTT.